A selection of T cell receptor beta chains follows, all from one sample in a study of cytomegalovirus exposure and HLA in healthy donors. Using immunoSEQ multiplex PCR, the repertoire was profiled, and TCRdb retains in-frame clones only, with some absent. Of tens of thousands of clones listed, 95% to 97% are singletons. What was sequenced was PBMCs. These receptors came from a man between 25 and 39 years old in good health and CMV-seropositive. CDR3s leave out the opening cysteine and the closing phenylalanine or tryptophan. D genes are given only for firm matches.

d_gene,j_gene,v_gene,CDR3aa
-,TRBJ2-1,TRBV7-9,ASSFPQNEQF
TRBD1,TRBJ1-1,TRBV28,ASSPDRVLTEAF
TRBD1,TRBJ2-1,TRBV28,ASIPVGQGFMI
-,TRBJ2-3,TRBV6-5,ASSNGGRSADTQY
TRBD1,TRBJ1-1,TRBV28,ASSPWGQGSTEAF
TRBD1,TRBJ2-3,TRBV7-9,ASTTRGTGDTDTQY
-,TRBJ1-4,TRBV6-5,ASSYRAPRDRLF
TRBD1,TRBJ2-2,TRBV5-4,ASSLGQGSAGELF
-,TRBJ2-7,TRBV5-8,ASSLVVGLTYEQY
TRBD1,TRBJ1-5,TRBV2,ASEGQGVNQPQH
TRBD1,TRBJ1-2,TRBV9,ASSVGTGGNYGYT
-,TRBJ2-7,TRBV6-1,ASSEAGWGSNRAEQY
-,TRBJ1-2,TRBV28,ASSPPGNYGYT
TRBD1,TRBJ1-4,TRBV27,ASTLSGGYLGEKLF
-,TRBJ2-7,TRBV6-6,ASSYSPQGLY
TRBD2,TRBJ2-7,TRBV30,AWSGRLARGLYEQY
-,TRBJ1-5,TRBV6-6,ASSYRGGRGNQPQH
-,TRBJ2-2,TRBV7-8,ASSSEIVRNTGELF
-,TRBJ1-2,TRBV7-2,ASSPSWPYT
TRBD1,TRBJ1-3,TRBV30,AWSVTGGVGNTIY
TRBD1,TRBJ1-2,TRBV30,AWSGVGQGFGYT
-,TRBJ2-1,TRBV5-4,ASSFAQIEF
TRBD1,TRBJ2-3,TRBV7-3,ASSPGQGAADTQY
TRBD1,TRBJ2-6,TRBV19,ASSPLTGSLTGANVLT
-,TRBJ2-3,TRBV29-1,SVDHTDTQY
TRBD2,TRBJ2-2,TRBV10-1,ASSEGLGGSYYLGAGEAGELF
-,TRBJ1-4,TRBV29-1,SVFERQPNEKLF
-,TRBJ2-1,TRBV15,ATSSQQDGEQF
-,TRBJ1-2,TRBV4-2,ASSQDREGARGYT
-,TRBJ2-7,TRBV5-1,ASSLGRDLGGYEQY
TRBD1,TRBJ2-2,TRBV6-5,ASRGQGYGGELF
-,TRBJ2-6,TRBV6-1,ASSDYQGNGANVLT
TRBD1,TRBJ1-2,TRBV11-2,ASSFGQAFNYGYT
TRBD1,TRBJ1-2,TRBV29-1,SAGQGSET
-,TRBJ2-3,TRBV7-3,ASSSVGSDTQY
-,TRBJ2-1,TRBV6-1,ASSVTWGDLTNEQF
TRBD2,TRBJ2-2,TRBV5-4,ASSSGSGRGTGELF
TRBD2,TRBJ2-3,TRBV5-1,ASRGREGTDTQY
TRBD2,TRBJ2-1,TRBV4-1,ASSQALESSGIADNEQF
TRBD2,TRBJ2-7,TRBV27,ASTSRPGRERFGEQY
TRBD2,TRBJ2-7,TRBV2,ASSSSGRALFYEQY
TRBD2,TRBJ2-7,TRBV7-2,ASSLIGRGEQY
-,TRBJ2-7,TRBV7-2,ASTPLANNYEQY